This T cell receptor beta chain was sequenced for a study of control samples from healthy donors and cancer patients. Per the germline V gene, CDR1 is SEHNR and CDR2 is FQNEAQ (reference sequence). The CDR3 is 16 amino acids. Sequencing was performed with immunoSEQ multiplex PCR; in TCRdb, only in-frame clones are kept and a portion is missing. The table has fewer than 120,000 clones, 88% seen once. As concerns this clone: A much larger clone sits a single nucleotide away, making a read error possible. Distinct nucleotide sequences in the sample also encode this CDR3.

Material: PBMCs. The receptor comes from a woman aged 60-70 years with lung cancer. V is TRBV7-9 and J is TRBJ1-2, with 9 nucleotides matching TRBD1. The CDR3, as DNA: TGTGCCAGCAGCTTAACCCCGACAGGGGGTAACTATGGCTACACCTTT. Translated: CASSLTPTGGNYGYTF.